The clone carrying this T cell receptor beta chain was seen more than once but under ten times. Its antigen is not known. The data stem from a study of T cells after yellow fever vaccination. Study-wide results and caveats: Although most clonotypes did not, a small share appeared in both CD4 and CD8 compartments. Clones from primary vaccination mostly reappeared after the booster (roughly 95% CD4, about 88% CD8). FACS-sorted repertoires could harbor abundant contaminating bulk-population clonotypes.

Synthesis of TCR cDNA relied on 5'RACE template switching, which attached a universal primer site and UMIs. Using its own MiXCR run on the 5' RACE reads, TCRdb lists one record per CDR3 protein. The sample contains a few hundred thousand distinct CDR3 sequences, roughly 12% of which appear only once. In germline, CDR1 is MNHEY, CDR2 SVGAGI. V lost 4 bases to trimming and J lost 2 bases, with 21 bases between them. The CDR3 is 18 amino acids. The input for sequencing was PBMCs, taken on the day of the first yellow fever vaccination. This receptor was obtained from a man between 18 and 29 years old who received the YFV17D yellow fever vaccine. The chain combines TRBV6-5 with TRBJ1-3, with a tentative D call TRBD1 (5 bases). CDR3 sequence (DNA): TGTGCCAGCAGTTTTACCTCGGGGGGTTCTGTCGCTGGAAACACCATATATTTT. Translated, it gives CASSFTSGGSVAGNTIYF.